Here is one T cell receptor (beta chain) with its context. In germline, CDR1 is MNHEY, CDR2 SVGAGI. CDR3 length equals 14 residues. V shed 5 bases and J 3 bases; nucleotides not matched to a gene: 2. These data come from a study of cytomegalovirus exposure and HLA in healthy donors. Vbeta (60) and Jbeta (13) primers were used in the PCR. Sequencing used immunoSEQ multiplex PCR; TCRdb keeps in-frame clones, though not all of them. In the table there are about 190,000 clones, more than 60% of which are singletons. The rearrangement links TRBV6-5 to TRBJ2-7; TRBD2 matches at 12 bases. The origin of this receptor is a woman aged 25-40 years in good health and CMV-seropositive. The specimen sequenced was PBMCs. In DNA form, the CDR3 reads TGTGCCAGCAGTAAACTAGCGGGGGGCTACGAGCAGTACTTC. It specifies CASSKLAGGYEQYF.